This T cell receptor (beta chain) originates from a study of cytomegalovirus exposure and HLA in healthy donors (dated by TCRdb to about 2017). As for the study more broadly: According to an earlier analysis of 450 to 650 of the donors, 150 million to 200 million T cells yielded 90 million to 140 million unique TCR beta sequences and around 280 Gb of sequence data. Approximately 310 gigabases of sequencing data and 70 million to 95 million unique TCR sequences made up an early release that covered several hundred HLA-typed donors. Of the roughly 390 genotyped donors, roughly 80% were placed in the genetic ancestry cluster associated with self-reported Caucasian donors. The study aimed to test whether signatures of past pathogen exposure could be identified by cataloging public T cell receptors. The T cell repertoires of several hundred subjects were profiled by immunosequencing and related to cytomegalovirus serostatus. A separate validation cohort of 90 to 150 different subjects was used in addition to the roughly 700-subject first cohort. High-throughput TCR immunosequencing, statistical association of individual TCRs with disease status, and machine learning were combined to predict cytomegalovirus infection status. A later analysis re-examined previously published TCR beta repertoires from several hundred donors and added high-resolution HLA genotyping to investigate patterns of TCR occurrence. The later analysis used no new phenotypic data to find candidate immune exposures, relying instead on TCR beta sequences and their occurrence across donors. An earlier analysis of about 600 of the donors used high-throughput TCR beta sequencing to judge whether each TCR beta V gene segment behaved as functional or pseudogenic. Donor age, sex, ethnicity and CMV serostatus were compiled together with the repertoire data. A later genetic analysis took genome-wide SNP genotypes for about three fifths of the 666 donors and used that subset as a discovery cohort. Every repertoire in the discovery cohort had been generated on one and the same sequencing platform. HLA typing included class I and class II loci at four-digit resolution. Typing coverage varied by locus: roughly 629-640 donors for A, B, C, DRB1 and DQB1; roughly 510 for DQA1; over 600 for DPA1; some 470 for DPB1. Because of strong linkage in the cohort, five DR-DQ haplotypes were treated as single units for association and clustering. Across 300 to 500 genotyped donors of the cohort, an average of about 240,000 unique TCR beta nucleotide sequences per donor were sequenced, and approximately 17% of those sequences were non-productive. Broader findings and caveats from the paper: Broadly in line with IMGT annotations, most TCR beta V segments showed up in productive rearrangements about 87% or about 30% of the time in an earlier analysis of 587 of the donors. Several of the top co-occurrence clusters appeared to be linked to parvovirus B19, influenza, CMV and Epstein-Barr virus, according to a later analysis. A cluster of highly shared sequence variants was judged likely to be a technical artifact of the sequencing pipeline. The only immune exposure information available for the cohort was CMV serostatus. Linkage disequilibrium might explain the correlated functional status among segregating V segments, but an unknown experimental factor could not be ruled out. A total of 164 TCR beta chains were listed by the study as associated with cytomegalovirus. Compared with equally common non-associated chains, HLA-associated TCR beta chains in a later analysis were more clonally expanded and had lower generation probabilities. The authors suggested that the approach could potentially be extended to other disease states and immunological phenotypes. The 87-base-pair reads could not distinguish some IMGT-functional V segments, including TRBV6-2 and TRBV6-3, so those segments were excluded. The presence/absence analyses assumed that sequencing depth was roughly uniform across donors, and that assumption may not be true. Cytomegalovirus status was reported to be diagnosed by the classifier with high specificity and sensitivity in both the original and validation cohorts. HLA typing was unavailable for some donors at each locus, so association tests used only the typed subset. Most TCR sequences were seen in very few donors, while some public TCRs were found in many individuals. In vitro tests confirmed that a few of the cytomegalovirus-associated TCR beta chains recognize cytomegalovirus antigens. The earlier analysis of nearly 600 of the donors excluded over 15 rarely observed V segments, including chromosome 9 orphons, because counts were too low. Strong co-occurrence of HLA alleles, especially DR and DQ, made assigning TCR associations to individual alleles difficult. A further reported finding was that TCR beta sequences accurately predicted the HLA-A and HLA-B alleles for most subjects in the first cohort. The cohort was sequenced for TCR beta chains only, and without alpha or paired-chain data the features that could be detected were limited. In a later analysis, 15,000 to 20,000 TCR beta sequences were associated with specific HLA alleles at a false discovery rate of 0.05. In a later analysis, the rate of TCR association differed among HLA loci, with DRB1 alleles having the most associated TCRs and HLA-C alleles having the fewest. An association between a missense DCLRE1C variant and V-gene and J-gene trimming of TCR beta chains was found in a later genetic analysis and replicated in an independent cohort. A later genetic analysis reported fewer N-insertions in productive TCRs among donors in an Asian-associated ancestry cluster than the roughly 690-donor mean. A later analysis found that most CMV-associated TCR beta chains appeared HLA-restricted, with HLA associations seemingly driven largely by CMV exposure.

The CDR3 numbers 12 residues from cysteine through phenylalanine. The only DNA kept is the CDR3, 36 bases in frame from the first base. V sheds 5 bases and J sheds 0 bases, leaving 4 bases between their ends. According to the germline V gene (reference sequence), CDR1 reads MNHEY and CDR2 reads SMNVEV. Library generation was performed with the immunoSEQ multiplex PCR assay. A mixture of 60 forward primers for TCR Vbeta segments and 13 reverse primers for TCR Jbeta segments was used in the multiplex PCR. The CDR3 region of rearranged TCR beta genes was amplified from genomic DNA with a multiplex PCR assay. The Illumina HiSeq System was used to sequence the amplified TCR beta libraries as 87-base-pair reads. Turning to the authors' computational methods: Across the 600 to 700 repertoires, a later analysis counted 80 million or so unique TCR beta chains, some 11 million of which were shared by at least two donors. Raw reads were error-corrected and collapsed into unique sequences with a nearest-neighbor algorithm that merged closely related sequences to remove PCR and sequencing errors. To assign V, D and J gene segments, CDR3 sequences were aligned to IMGT reference sequences. For a sequence to be retained, a match of at least six nucleotides to both a V gene segment and a J gene segment was required. A rearrangement counted as productive if the CDR3 had no stop codons and remained in frame with V and J, and every other rearrangement counted as non-productive. Following IMGT convention, CDR3 was defined as the stretch from the second conserved V-encoded cysteine to the conserved J-encoded phenylalanine. Sequences without an unambiguous match to a single V gene segment were excluded from the earlier analysis of approximately 560 of the donors. In an earlier analysis of several hundred of the donors, V segments were called functional above 56.7% productive rearrangements and were called segregating when the between-donor standard deviation exceeded 5%. A statistical classification framework was built for diagnosing cytomegalovirus status from the catalog of TCR beta chain sequences. In a later analysis, V and J genes were assigned by comparing TCR nucleotide sequences against IMGT/GENE-DB human TR gene sequences. Using the TCRdist pipeline, a later analysis assigned CDR3 sequences along with most-parsimonious VDJ recombination scenarios. In a later analysis, every TCR beta chain was defined by the combination of its CDR3 amino acid sequence and its V-gene family, and reads without a unique V-gene family were dropped. To address suspected cross-contamination and a sequencing artifact, a later analysis removed around 600 highly shared, low-generation-probability nucleotide sequences. In a later analysis, a clonal expansion index for each public chain was calculated from normalized within-repertoire ranks of inferred template counts. In a later analysis, generation probabilities were computed with a VDJ recombination model fitted to out-of-frame rearrangements, and the resulting probabilities were checked against IGoR. In a later analysis, hypergeometric tests were used to score TCR-TCR, TCR-HLA and TCR-CMV co-occurrence, with a repertoire-size bias correction applied to TCR pairs. A later analysis estimated false discovery rates by permuting HLA or CMV assignments 20 times. A later analysis grouped co-occurring TCRs with DBSCAN, adding TCRdist sequence similarity when clustering within HLA-allele-positive subsets. Repertoires with fewer than 30,000 or more than 120,000 public chains were left out of co-occurrence clustering, as were a few repertoires with anomalous nucleotide sharing. TCRdb's version of the immuneACCESS table is confined to in-frame rearrangements and falls short of the full clone set. An unresolved V gene accounts for under half of the shortfall where checked; the remainder is of unknown origin. V, J and clone size derive from that table, while D and trimming were established from the DNA sequence. Present in this sample are 150,000 to 200,000 clones, about 77% of which were seen just once. The ten largest clones take up about 2.5% of the sample.

For this clone: Its antigen remains unidentified. No base quality information exists; no much larger clone differs at one position. Other DNA sequences in this specimen translate into the identical CDR3.

The cohort was made up of roughly 670 healthy bone marrow donors. At the time of sampling, all cohort members were nominally healthy, though unrecorded immune exposures were likely present. The donor tested CMV seropositive, placing the donor among the 310 or so seropositive members of the cohort. A peripheral blood sample was collected from each donor, and TCR beta sequencing was performed on peripheral blood mononuclear cells. Genomic DNA was extracted from the blood cell samples with the Qiagen DNeasy Blood Extraction Kit. This receptor was obtained from a woman aged 25 to 45 in good health and CMV-seropositive. The V and J segments used are TRBV27 and TRBJ2-5; no D gene can be assigned with confidence. Sequencing used PBMCs. CDR3 protein: CASSLDQETQYF. The nucleotides are TGTGCCAGCAGTCTCGACCAAGAGACCCAGTACTTC.